The 29 T cell receptor beta chains given below trace back to one sample, sequenced in a study of T cells in Graves' hyperthyroidism and ophthalmopathy. Regions amplified from RNA transcripts were the TCR beta CDR3 regions. First-round RT-PCR with HTBI primers amplified the TCR CDR3 region. TCRdb reprocessed the multiplex PCR reads via MiXCR and lists one record per CDR3 protein. The sample records approximately 690,000 distinct CDR3 sequences, about a fifth being singletons. The specimen was blood. These receptor sequences come from a man in his thirties or forties with Graves' ophthalmopathy.

In its sample, this clonotype was seen many times. The V and J genes are TRBV20-1 and TRBJ2-7; D is uncertain. Germline CDR1 and CDR2: DFQATT and SNEGSKA (reference sequence). Trimming stripped 3 bases from V and 0 bases from J, with 18 bases between. CDR3 length: 16 residues. The CDR3 protein is CSASGNKGRSSYEQYF. DNA for the CDR3: TGCAGTGCTAGTGGAAACAAAGGCAGGAGCTCCTACGAGCAGTACTTC.

This clonotype was seen repeatedly, ten times or more. The chain is built from TRBV20-1 and TRBJ1-5, with 10 positions matching TRBD1. The germline CDR1 and CDR2 sequences are DFQATT and SNEGSKA (reference sequence). V lost 6 bases and J lost 4; bases outside the gene matches: 9. The CDR3 extends over 15 amino acids. For the CDR3, the DNA is TGCAGTGCCCCGGAGACAGGGGGCCTTAATCAGCCCCAGCATTTT. This gives the protein CSAPETGGLNQPQHF.

This clonotype appeared many times. V usage is TRBV20-1 and J usage is TRBJ2-1; 12 positions agree with TRBD2. V lost 6 bases to trimming and J lost 7 bases; unmatched junction nucleotides: 7. Germline lookup yields CDR1 DFQATT and CDR2 SNEGSKA (reference sequence). CDR3 length: 14 amino acids. Written as DNA, the CDR3 is TGCAGTGCCTTGACTAGCGGGAGAGGGAATGAGCAGTTCTTC. Translation: CSALTSGRGNEQFF.

This clonotype was observed at least ten times. The genes are TRBV11-2 and TRBJ2-1, with D tentatively TRBD1 or TRBD2 (5 bases each). The CDR3 extends over 13 amino acids. Germline CDR1 is SGHAT and CDR2 is FQNNGV. V lost 8 bases and J 8 bases, leaving 16 bases between the germline ends. The CDR3 loop is CASRTSGPHEQFF. The CDR3 region has the DNA TGTGCCAGCCGGACTTCAGGGCCCCATGAGCAGTTCTTC.

In this sample, this clonotype turned up a few times. The chain couples TRBV14 to TRBJ2-7; 7 bases map to TRBD1. The V segment lost 3 bases and the J segment 5 bases; nucleotides outside the gene matches: 4. CDR1 SGHDN and CDR2 FVKESK come from the germline V gene. The CDR3 is 13 residues long. The CDR3 DNA reads as TGTGCCAGCAGCCAGTACAGGGGCCACGAGCAGTACTTC. Its translation: CASSQYRGHEQYF.

The V gene is TRBV5-1, the J gene TRBJ1-5; 10 bases map to TRBD1. With 4 bases clipped from V and 7 bases from J, the junction kept 8 bases outside the gene matches. Germline V gene sequence: CDR1 SGHRS, CDR2 YFSETQ. The CDR3 covers 15 residues. CDR3 sequence: CASSAGQGLFQPQHF. DNA for the CDR3: TGCGCCAGCAGCGCGGGACAGGGGCTTTTCCAGCCCCAGCATTTT.

The gene calls are TRBV20-1 and TRBJ2-1, with TRBD2 matching 7 bases. The germline V gene has CDR1 DFQATT and CDR2 SNEGSKA (reference sequence). CDR3 length equals 11 residues. After removal of 3 bases from V and 10 bases from J, the junction contained 3 bases not matched to a gene. The CDR3 DNA reads TGCAGTGCTAGGACTAGCAACGAGCAGTTCTTC. It encodes CSARTSNEQFF.

This clonotype has a count of ten or more. This chain joins TRBV12-3 or TRBV12-4 and TRBJ1-5; D call uncertain. Trimming took 3 bases from V and 5 from J, leaving 11 bases between them. CDR3 length: 14 residues. The CDR3 coding sequence is TGTGCCAGCAGTTTGGGTCACGGGCATCAGCCCCAGCATTTT. Translation gives CASSLGHGHQPQHF.

This clonotype was observed many times. The V call is TRBV20-1, the J call TRBJ2-3; perhaps TRBD1 as D (6 bases). There are 15 residues in the CDR3. V was trimmed by 4 bases and J by 0 bases, leaving 14 bases between them. The germline CDR1 and CDR2 sequences are DFQATT and SNEGSKA (reference sequence). The CDR3 bases are TGCAGTGCTATCGGGACACCCAGAAGCACAGATACGCAGTATTTT. Translation gives CSAIGTPRSTDTQYF.

This chain connects TRBV20-1 to TRBJ2-7; 11 bases fit TRBD2. Unmatched junction bases numbered 5, after V lost 4 bases and J lost 0 bases. This CDR3 is built from 15 residues. Germline V gives CDR1 DFQATT, CDR2 SNEGSKA (reference sequence). CDR3 sequence (DNA): TGCAGTGCTACACTAGCGGGAGAGCGCTCCTACGAGCAGTACTTC. Translation: CSATLAGERSYEQYF.

On this clonotype: A clone one base away is much larger, so this may be a read error. V and J are TRBV24-1 and TRBJ2-1; D is tentatively TRBD1 or TRBD2 (5 bases each). Germline CDR1 and CDR2: KGHDR and SFDVKD. The CDR3 totals 14 residues. Trimming cost V 7 bases and J 13 bases, with 22 bases left between them. This CDR3 reads CATRAGTGKATQFF. CDR3 coding DNA: TGTGCCACCAGGGCCGGGACGGGGAAAGCGACACAGTTCTTC.

The table lists this clonotype with many counts. J is TRBJ2-7 and V is TRBV11-2, with D perhaps assigned TRBD1 or TRBD2 (5 bases each). This CDR3 has 13 residues. V lost 3 bases, J lost 6 bases, and 12 bases lay in between. Germline V gene lookup returns CDR1 SGHAT and CDR2 FQNNGV. This CDR3 reads CASSFYAGTEQYF. The DNA of the CDR3 is TGTGCCAGCAGCTTCTACGCTGGGACCGAGCAGTACTTC.

The chain recombines TRBV28 with TRBJ2-7; TRBD2 matches 7 bases. Per germline, CDR1 MDHEN and CDR2 SYDVKM. V trimming: 2 bases; J trimming: 1 base; junction bases outside the gene matches: 2. This CDR3 contains 14 residues. As DNA, the CDR3 is TGTGCCAGCAGTTTACTAGCGGTATCCTACGAGCAGTACTTC. Encoded protein: CASSLLAVSYEQYF.

This clonotype showed up many times. The chain uses TRBV18 and TRBJ2-7, with D perhaps matching TRBD1 (5 bases). Germline V lookup: CDR1 KGHSH, CDR2 LQKENI. The ends were cut back, 4 bases at V and 0 bases at J, with 13 bases in the middle. The CDR3 runs to 15 residues. The CDR3 spells CASSREDRPSYEQYF. Written as DNA, the CDR3 is TGTGCCAGCTCACGCGAAGACAGACCCTCCTACGAGCAGTACTTC.

The V call is TRBV7-3, the J call TRBJ2-3; possible D gene TRBD1, 6 bases. CDR3 size: 14 residues. V lost 2 bases and J lost 7, with 13 bases in between. Looked up from germline, CDR1 is SGHTA and CDR2 is FQGTGA. The CDR3 spells CASSLSGQSNTQYF. Here the CDR3 DNA reads TGTGCCAGCAGCTTATCAGGACAGTCAAATACGCAGTATTTT.

This clonotype was seen a few times. The gene calls are TRBV19 and TRBJ2-2; 15 nucleotides match TRBD2. V was clipped by 4 bases and J by 7 bases; unmatched bases: 7. Germline assignment: CDR1 LNHDA and CDR2 SQIVND (reference sequence). CDR3 length: 17 residues. The CDR3: CASSKGLAGGPGGELFF. The DNA for the CDR3 is TGTGCCAGTAGTAAAGGACTAGCGGGAGGGCCCGGCGGGGAGCTGTTTTTT.

The chain recombines TRBV7-9 with TRBJ2-3; 8 bases are shared with TRBD2. Germline trimming cut 3 bases from V and 2 bases from J; bases unmatched to any gene: 13. The germline gives CDR1 SEHNR, CDR2 FQNEAQ (reference sequence). The CDR3 is made up of 18 amino acids. CDR3 residues: CASSLVVVASGFTDTQYF. CDR3 nucleotide sequence: TGTGCCAGCAGCTTGGTTGTGGTCGCTAGCGGGTTCACAGATACGCAGTATTTT.

This clonotype appeared many times. In DNA form, the CDR3 reads TGTGCCAGCAGCCCTAACCCCGGGACTAGCGGGTACGAGCAGTACTTC. Translating it yields CASSPNPGTSGYEQYF. This sequence joins TRBV28 and TRBJ2-7; 12 bases agree with TRBD2. With 6 bases clipped from V and 4 bases from J, the junction kept 10 bases outside the gene matches. The CDR3 length is 16 residues. CDR1 MDHEN and CDR2 SYDVKM come from the germline V gene.

The V call is TRBV28, the J call TRBJ1-6; TRBD1 agrees at 12 bases. CDR3 length equals 15 residues. Germline CDR1 reads MDHEN; CDR2 reads SYDVKM. V shed 4 bases, J shed 9 bases, and the junction held 4 bases outside the gene matches. CDR3 protein: CASSSGQGASSPLHF. The CDR3 bases are TGTGCCAGCAGTTCGGGACAGGGGGCGAGTTCACCCCTCCACTTT.

Many counts were recorded for this clonotype. The chain has TRBV5-1 and TRBJ2-1; D may be TRBD2 (6 bases). V gave up 2 bases and J gave up 8 bases, with 11 bases separating them. This CDR3 contains 13 residues. CDR1 SGHRS and CDR2 YFSETQ come from the germline V gene. For the CDR3, the DNA is TGCGCCAGCAGCTTCGGGACGGGAGATGAGCAGTTCTTC. It is translated as CASSFGTGDEQFF.

The CDR3, as DNA: TGCGCCAGCAGCTTGGAATCGGAGACAGATACGCAGTATTTT. It yields the protein CASSLESETDTQYF. The chain has TRBV5-1 and TRBJ2-3; no firm D call. Trimming left V 0 bases short and J 3 bases short, with 8 bases between. This CDR3 has 14 residues. The germline V gene has CDR1 SGHRS and CDR2 YFSETQ.

The genes are TRBV11-2 and TRBJ2-5; no definite D call. The CDR3 spans 11 residues. V was cut by 5 bases and J by 7 bases, with 8 bases left in between. The germline gives CDR1 SGHAT, CDR2 FQNNGV. CDR3 sequence (DNA): TGTGCCAGCAGCGTAGTAGGGACCCAGTACTTC. The encoded protein is CASSVVGTQYF.

The sample holds a few counts of this clonotype. The chain links TRBV2 to TRBJ2-7; 13 nucleotides align to TRBD2. The CDR3 totals 14 residues. From germline, CDR1 is SNHLY and CDR2 FYNNEI. J gave up 6 bases and V 8 bases, and 7 bases lay outside the gene matches. The CDR3 DNA reads as TGTGCCAGCGATTACGGACTAGCGGGAGCCGAGCAGTACTTC. It translates to CASDYGLAGAEQYF.

This clonotype was seen a handful of times. J is TRBJ2-2 and V is TRBV3-1, with D possibly TRBD2 on 6 matching bases. Trimming left V 1 base short and J 4 bases short, with 13 bases between. The CDR3 loop spans 16 amino acids. The germline V gene has CDR1 LGHDT and CDR2 YNNKEL (reference sequence). This chain's CDR3 is CASSQVGAGRTGELFF. In DNA, the CDR3 is TGTGCCAGCAGCCAAGTTGGAGCGGGCCGCACCGGGGAGCTGTTTTTT. Looking up the rest from reference TRBV3-1 and TRBJ2-2 gives the full variable domain: DTAVSQTPKYLVTQMGNDKSIKCEQNLGHDTMYWYKQDSKKFLKIMFSYNNKELIINETVPNRFSPKSPDKAHLNLHINSLELGDSAVYFCASSQVGAGRTGELFFGEGSRLTVL.

A word on this clonotype: Relative to the germline gene, one junction end is altered; a read error may explain this. This chain connects TRBV12-3 or TRBV12-4 to TRBJ2-5; 12 bases map to TRBD1. The CDR3 has 16 amino acids. For the CDR3, the DNA is TGTGCCAGCAGACCCCTCCGGGACAGGGGGCAAGGGACCCAGTACTTC. As protein: CASRPLRDRGQGTQYF.

The chain carries TRBV6-1 and TRBJ1-5, with no clear D. The CDR3 is 13 amino acids. Germline CDR1 reads MNHNS; CDR2 reads SASEGT. Trimming shortened V by 6 bases and J by 3 bases, and 9 bases separated the two germline ends. CDR3 DNA: TGTGCCAGCAGATACACAGTCAATCAGCCCCAGCATTTT. This translates into CASRYTVNQPQHF.

This clonotype was found a few times. V and J are TRBV7-9 and TRBJ2-1, with 7 bases matching TRBD2. CDR1 and CDR2 from the germline V gene are SEHNR and FQNEAQ (reference sequence). The V and J ends lost 5 bases and 5 bases, in that order; junction bases with no gene match: 9. The CDR3 loop spans 15 amino acids. The CDR3 bases are TGTGCCAGCAGCGAGGCTAGCGGATACAACAATGAGCAGTTCTTC. Translating it yields CASSEASGYNNEQFF.

This clonotype was detected only a few times. The V and J genes are TRBV6-1 and TRBJ2-5; 15 nucleotides match TRBD2. The CDR3 contains 19 residues. Germline CDR1 reads MNHNS; CDR2 reads SASEGT. With 6 bases clipped from V and 4 bases from J, the junction kept 15 bases outside the gene matches. The CDR3 DNA reads as TGTGCCAGCAGCCGCGGACTAGCGGGAGGGTCATTTTTTCGAGAGACCCAGTACTTC. Protein: CASSRGLAGGSFFRETQYF.

The gene calls are TRBV7-9 and TRBJ2-5; TRBD1 or TRBD2 may be the D gene (5 bases each). Germline V gene data show CDR1 as SEHNR and CDR2 as FQNEAQ (reference sequence). The V end lost 7 bases, the J end lost 1 base, and 13 bases lay between the germline ends. This CDR3 has 14 residues. CDR3 sequence (DNA): TGTGCCAGCACCAGTGGGACCGCCCAAGAGACCCAGTACTTC. Residues: CASTSGTAQETQYF.